These 20 T cell receptor beta chains were all obtained from the same sample, sequenced in a study of T cell changes during pregnancy in multiple sclerosis. Profiled with immunoSEQ multiplex PCR; TCRdb holds only in-frame clones, not every one. The data show 100,000 or so clones, with about 91% seen just once and 3.1% held by the top ten. The sequencing used peripheral blood, collected in the second trimester of pregnancy. The source of these receptors is a female donor with multiple sclerosis, enrolled in a pregnancy study.

The rearrangement links TRBV4-3 to TRBJ1-1; D is unclear. In germline, CDR1 is LGHNA, CDR2 YSLEER. The ends were cut back, 0 bases at V and 5 bases at J, with 19 bases in the middle. This CDR3 has 17 amino acids. CDR3 sequence reads: CASSQDLDLRGGTEAFF. Here the CDR3 DNA reads TGCGCCAGCAGCCAAGATCTTGATCTTCGAGGAGGGACTGAAGCTTTCTTT.

There are many counts of this clone. Other DNA sequences of this sample code for an identical CDR3. The chain employs TRBV28 and TRBJ1-1; possible D gene TRBD1, 5 bases. The CDR3 covers 12 residues. Germline CDR1 and CDR2: MDHEN and SYDVKM. The V gene lost 9 bases and the J gene lost 4 bases, with 12 bases spanning the gap. The CDR3 is CASVWGGTEAFF. Written as DNA, the CDR3 is TGTGCCAGTGTGTGGGGGGGCACTGAAGCTTTCTTT.

V gene TRBV30 combines with J gene TRBJ1-2, with no clear D. Looked up from germline, CDR1 is GTSNPN and CDR2 is SVGIG (reference sequence). Deletions cut 7 bases from V and 4 bases from J, with 10 bases between. The CDR3 has 11 amino acids. CDR3 amino acids: CAYQSVYGYTF. The CDR3 DNA sequence: TGTGCCTATCAATCAGTCTATGGCTACACCTTC.

V usage is TRBV6-1 and J usage is TRBJ2-7; D may be TRBD1 (6 bases). V lost 6 bases and J 7 bases, leaving 22 bases between the germline ends. Germline V lookup: CDR1 MNHNS, CDR2 SASEGT. The CDR3 contains 15 residues. In DNA form, the CDR3 reads TGTGCCAGCAGGCCCTCCGGGACAACGAATGGGGAGCAGTACTTC. Encoded protein: CASRPSGTTNGEQYF.

This chain links TRBV5-6 with TRBJ2-3; the match to TRBD2 covers 10 bases. The trim removed 3 bases at V and 4 bases at J, leaving 14 bases unmatched. CDR1 and CDR2 from the germline V gene are SGHDT and YYEEEE. This CDR3 region has 18 residues. DNA for the CDR3: TGTGCCAGCAGCTGGGAAGACGTAGCGGGAGGTCAGCCAGATACGCAGTATTTT. This translates into CASSWEDVAGGQPDTQYF.

V usage is TRBV29-1 and J usage is TRBJ2-3; possible D gene TRBD2, 6 bases. Germline V lookup: CDR1 SQVTM, CDR2 ANQGSEA. The CDR3 is 12 amino acids. With 5 bases removed from V and 3 bases from J, the gap between germline ends came to 9 bases. CDR3 sequence reads: CSVHGSTDTQYF. The DNA of the CDR3 is TGCAGCGTTCACGGGAGTACAGATACGCAGTATTTT.

The chain combines TRBV5-6 with TRBJ1-3, with D possibly matching TRBD1 (5 bases). This CDR3 spans 15 amino acids. Germline V gives CDR1 SGHDT, CDR2 YYEEEE. The germline V and J ends were trimmed by 1 base and 2 bases, with 10 bases remaining between them. DNA for the CDR3: TGTGCCAGCAGCTTGCCGGGGGAAGCTGGAAACACCATATATTTT. Residues: CASSLPGEAGNTIYF.

The rearrangement uses TRBV7-9 and TRBJ2-1; D is possibly TRBD1 (6 bases). Germline V CDR1 and CDR2: SEHNR, FQNEAQ (reference sequence). With 5 bases removed from V and 2 bases from J, the gap between germline ends came to 16 bases. The CDR3 contains 16 residues. CDR3 in DNA: TGTGCCAGCAGCCCTCCGACAGGCATAGCCTACAATGAGCAGTTCTTC. Protein product: CASSPPTGIAYNEQFF. The full variable domain, in which reference TRBV7-9 and TRBJ2-1 provide the parts outside the CDR3, is DTGVSQNPRHKITKRGQNVTFRCDPISEHNRLYWYRQTLGQGPEFLTYFQNEAQLEKSRLLSDRFSAERPKGSFSTLEIQRTEQGDSAMYLCASSPPTGIAYNEQFFGPGTRLTVL.

The chain has TRBV5-4 and TRBJ2-3, with 8 positions matching TRBD2. The ends lost 7 bases at V and 3 bases at J; junction bases unmatched: 7. This CDR3 comprises 14 residues. Germline V lookup: CDR1 SGHNT, CDR2 YYREEE (reference sequence). Written as DNA, the CDR3 is TGTGCCAGCCTTCCGGGACTAGGAACAGATACGCAGTATTTT. Protein: CASLPGLGTDTQYF.

The chain recombines TRBV6-5 with TRBJ1-1; D gene ambiguous. The CDR3 totals 13 residues. Germline CDR1 reads MNHEY; CDR2 reads SVGAGI. The ends were cut back, 2 bases at V and 6 bases at J, with 10 bases in the middle. CDR3 nucleotides: TGTGCCAGCAGTTACAGCGGGGATCCTGAAGCTTTCTTT. Encoded protein: CASSYSGDPEAFF.

This clone was counted a single time. This rearrangement joins TRBV6-1 to TRBJ2-7, with 9 bases identical to TRBD1. The CDR3 totals 15 residues. The germline V gene has CDR1 MNHNS and CDR2 SASEGT. J lost 3 bases, V lost 7 bases, and 10 bases had no gene match. CDR3 bases: TGTGCCAGCAACTCATACAGGGGGCCCAGCTACGAGCAGTACTTC. Residues: CASNSYRGPSYEQYF.

V gene TRBV13 combines with J gene TRBJ2-5, with TRBD2 matching over 13 bases. The CDR3 spans 15 residues. J was trimmed by 2 bases and V by 5 bases; bases with no gene match: 2. The germline CDR1 and CDR2 sequences are PRHDT and FYEKMQ (reference sequence). CDR3 region: CASSPGLAGQETQYF. The CDR3 DNA follows: TGTGCCAGCAGCCCGGGACTAGCGGGACAAGAGACCCAGTACTTC. Full variable domain (remainder filled in from reference TRBV13 and TRBJ2-5): AAGVIQSPRHLIKEKRETATLKCYPIPRHDTVYWYQQGPGQDPQFLISFYEKMQSDKGSIPDRFSAQQFSDYHSELNMSSLELGDSALYFCASSPGLAGQETQYFGPGTRLLVL.

The V gene is TRBV7-9, the J gene TRBJ2-7; a possible D gene is TRBD1 (6 bases). Trimming left V 10 bases short and J 6 bases short, with 16 bases between. This CDR3 is built from 12 residues. CDR1 is SEHNR and CDR2 is FQNEAQ in the germline V gene (reference sequence). CDR3 nucleotide sequence: TGTGCCACCATGGGGGACAATTCCGAGCAGTACTTC. Its protein product is CATMGDNSEQYF. The full variable domain, rest sourced from reference TRBV7-9 and TRBJ2-7, is DTGVSQNPRHKITKRGQNVTFRCDPISEHNRLYWYRQTLGQGPEFLTYFQNEAQLEKSRLLSDRFSAERPKGSFSTLEIQRTEQGDSAMYLCATMGDNSEQYFGPGTRLTVT.

DNA for the CDR3: TGTGCCAGCAGCCAGGGGACAGGGCCCTACGAGCAGTACTTC. It is translated as CASSQGTGPYEQYF. The chain links TRBV4-2 to TRBJ2-7; 9 nucleotides align to TRBD1. In germline, CDR1 is LGHNA, CDR2 YNFKEQ. Germline trimming cut 3 bases from V and 2 bases from J; bases unmatched to any gene: 2. The CDR3 covers 14 residues.

This chain uses TRBV4-3 with TRBJ2-2; D call uncertain. The V and J ends lost 0 bases and 6 bases respectively, with 11 bases between them. CDR3 length: 15 residues. Looked up from germline, CDR1 is LGHNA and CDR2 is YSLEER. CDR3 sequence (DNA): TGCGCCAGCAGCCAAGAGGGCTTGATGGCCGGGGAGCTGTTTTTT. As protein: CASSQEGLMAGELFF.

The gene calls are TRBV19 and TRBJ2-3; a possible D gene is TRBD1 (6 bases). Germline values: CDR1 LNHDA, CDR2 SQIVND (reference sequence). Trimming cost V 7 bases and J 1 base, with 18 bases left between them. CDR3 length: 16 residues. This CDR3 reads CASNGYRAGGTDTQYF. The CDR3 nucleotides are TGTGCCAGTAATGGGTATCGGGCAGGGGGCACAGATACGCAGTATTTT.

The chain has TRBV5-1 and TRBJ2-2; 9 nucleotides match TRBD1. V shed 7 bases, J shed 2 bases, and the junction held 9 bases outside the gene matches. The CDR3 runs 16 residues. Germline CDR1 SGHRS, CDR2 YFSETQ. The CDR3 DNA sequence: TGCGCCAGCGGATATAGCACAGGGGGCAACACCGGGGAGCTGTTTTTT. It translates to CASGYSTGGNTGELFF.

This chain joins TRBV27 and TRBJ2-7; D is perhaps TRBD2 (6 bases). V was trimmed by 3 bases and J by 0 bases, leaving 9 bases between them. The CDR3 length is 14 residues. Germline V gives CDR1 MNHEY, CDR2 SMNVEV (reference sequence). The DNA of the CDR3 is TGTGCCAGCAGTTTCGGAGGGAACTCCTACGAGCAGTACTTC. As protein: CASSFGGNSYEQYF.

The CDR3 DNA is TGCAGCGTTGATCTGGACAGGGAGGATCAGTATTTT. This translates into CSVDLDREDQYF. This rearrangement joins TRBV29-1 to TRBJ2-3, with 8 bases lining up with TRBD1. The germline gives CDR1 SQVTM, CDR2 ANQGSEA. The CDR3 consists of 12 residues. The V gene end was trimmed by 3 bases and the J gene end by 12 bases; junction bases not matched to a gene: 8.

The V call is TRBV11-2, the J call TRBJ1-1; TRBD1 is a possible D gene (5 bases). In germline, CDR1 is SGHAT, CDR2 FQNNGV. Between the trimmed V and J ends, which lost 2 bases and 0 bases, there was a span of 7 bases. This CDR3 spans 14 amino acids. The CDR3 loop reads CASSLTGVNTEAFF. CDR3 bases: TGTGCCAGCAGCTTAACAGGAGTGAACACTGAAGCTTTCTTT.